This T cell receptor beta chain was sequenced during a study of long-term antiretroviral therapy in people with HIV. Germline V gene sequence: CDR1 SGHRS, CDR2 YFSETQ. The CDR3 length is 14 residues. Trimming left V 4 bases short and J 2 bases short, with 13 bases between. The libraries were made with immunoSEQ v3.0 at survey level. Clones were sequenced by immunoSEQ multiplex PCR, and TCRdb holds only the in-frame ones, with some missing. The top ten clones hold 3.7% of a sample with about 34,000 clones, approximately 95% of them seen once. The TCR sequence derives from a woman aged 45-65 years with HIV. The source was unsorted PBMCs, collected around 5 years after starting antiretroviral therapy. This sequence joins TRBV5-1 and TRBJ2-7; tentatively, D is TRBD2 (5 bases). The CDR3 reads CASSPIDGAYEQYF. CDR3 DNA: TGCGCCAGCAGCCCTATCGACGGGGCCTACGAGCAGTACTTC.